Included here is one T cell receptor beta chain sequence, with context. The antigen remains undetermined. This specimen belongs to a study of T cell repertoires in cytomegalovirus infection. As for the study in general: In public TCR beta signatures, there were indications of both CMV infection and matching HLA type.

Trimming took off 5 bases at V and 4 bases at J, with 6 bases between the two ends. The germline V gene encodes CDR1 LNHDA and CDR2 SQIVND (reference sequence). The CDR3 consists of 12 residues. Study-wide results and limits: In two of eight donors, the top clonotype was HLA-C-restricted CMV-specific.

TCRdb re-called the reads with MiXCR, one entry per CDR3 protein. The sample consists of about 260,000 distinct CDR3 sequences, around 13% of them appearing once. J is TRBJ1-5 and V is TRBV19; no firm D call. The TCR comes from a human donor in good health (CMV status not recorded). Some clones in this sample may be carry-over from other donors' samples. Material: PBMCs. The CDR3 loop reads CASSWQNQPQHF. DNA for the CDR3: TGTGCCAGTAGTTGGCAGAATCAGCCCCAGCATTTT.